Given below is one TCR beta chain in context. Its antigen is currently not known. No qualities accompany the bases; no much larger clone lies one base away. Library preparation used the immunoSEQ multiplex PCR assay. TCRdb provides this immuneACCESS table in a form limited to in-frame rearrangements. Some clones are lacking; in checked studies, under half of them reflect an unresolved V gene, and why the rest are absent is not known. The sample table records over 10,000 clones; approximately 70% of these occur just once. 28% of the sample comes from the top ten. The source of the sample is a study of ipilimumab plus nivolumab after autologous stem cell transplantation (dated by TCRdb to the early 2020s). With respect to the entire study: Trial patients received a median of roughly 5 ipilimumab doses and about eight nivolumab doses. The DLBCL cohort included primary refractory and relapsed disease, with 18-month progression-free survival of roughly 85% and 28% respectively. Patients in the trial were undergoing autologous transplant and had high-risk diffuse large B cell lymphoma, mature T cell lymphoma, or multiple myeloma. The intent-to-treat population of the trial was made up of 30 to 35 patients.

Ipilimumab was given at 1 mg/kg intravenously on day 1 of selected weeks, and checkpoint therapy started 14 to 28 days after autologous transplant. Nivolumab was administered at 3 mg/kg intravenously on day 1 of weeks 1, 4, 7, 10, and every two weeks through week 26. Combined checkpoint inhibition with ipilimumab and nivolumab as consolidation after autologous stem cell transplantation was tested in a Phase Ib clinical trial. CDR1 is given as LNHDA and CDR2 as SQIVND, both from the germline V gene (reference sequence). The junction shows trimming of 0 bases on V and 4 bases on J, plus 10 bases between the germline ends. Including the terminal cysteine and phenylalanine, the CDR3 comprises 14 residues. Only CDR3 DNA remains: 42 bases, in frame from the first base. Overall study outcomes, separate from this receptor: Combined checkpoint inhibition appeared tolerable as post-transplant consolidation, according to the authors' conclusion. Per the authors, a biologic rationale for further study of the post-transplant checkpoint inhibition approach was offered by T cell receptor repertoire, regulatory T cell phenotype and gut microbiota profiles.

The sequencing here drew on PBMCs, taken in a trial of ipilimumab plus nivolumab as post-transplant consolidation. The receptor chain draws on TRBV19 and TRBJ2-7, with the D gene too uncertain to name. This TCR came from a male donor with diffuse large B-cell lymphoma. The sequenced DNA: TGTGCCAGTAGTATAGATCGAAGGAGTTACGAGCAGTACTTC. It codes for CASSIDRRSYEQYF.